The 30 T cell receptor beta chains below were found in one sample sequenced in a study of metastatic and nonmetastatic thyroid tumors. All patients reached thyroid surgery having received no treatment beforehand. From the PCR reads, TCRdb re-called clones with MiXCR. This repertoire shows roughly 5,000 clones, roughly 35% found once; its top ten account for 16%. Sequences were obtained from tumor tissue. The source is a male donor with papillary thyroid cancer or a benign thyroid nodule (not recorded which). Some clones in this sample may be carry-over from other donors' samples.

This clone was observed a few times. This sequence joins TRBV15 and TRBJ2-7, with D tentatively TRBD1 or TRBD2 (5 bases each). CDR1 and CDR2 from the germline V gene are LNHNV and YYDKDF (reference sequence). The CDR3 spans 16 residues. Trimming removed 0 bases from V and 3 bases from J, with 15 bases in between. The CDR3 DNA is TGTGCCACCAGCAGAGATAAGGGAACAGGACTCTACGAGCAGTACTTC. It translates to CATSRDKGTGLYEQYF.

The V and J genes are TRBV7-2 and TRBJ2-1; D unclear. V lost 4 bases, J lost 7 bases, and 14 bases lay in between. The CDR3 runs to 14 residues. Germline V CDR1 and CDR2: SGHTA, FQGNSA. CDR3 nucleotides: TGTGCCAGCAGCTCCCCGAGAGCGTCGAATGAGCAGTTCTTC. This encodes CASSSPRASNEQFF.

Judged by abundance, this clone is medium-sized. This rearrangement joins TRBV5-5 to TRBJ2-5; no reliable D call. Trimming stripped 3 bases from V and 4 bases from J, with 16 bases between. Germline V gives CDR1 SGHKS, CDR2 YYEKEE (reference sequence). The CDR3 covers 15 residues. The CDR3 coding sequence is TGTGCCAGCAGCTACGCTTTGGGTGACGGAGAGACCCAGTACTTC. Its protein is CASSYALGDGETQYF.

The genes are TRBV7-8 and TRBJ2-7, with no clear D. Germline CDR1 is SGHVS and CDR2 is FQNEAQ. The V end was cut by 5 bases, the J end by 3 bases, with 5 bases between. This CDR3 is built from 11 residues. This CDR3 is CASSPYYEQYF. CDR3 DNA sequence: TGTGCCAGCAGCCCATACTACGAGCAGTACTTC.

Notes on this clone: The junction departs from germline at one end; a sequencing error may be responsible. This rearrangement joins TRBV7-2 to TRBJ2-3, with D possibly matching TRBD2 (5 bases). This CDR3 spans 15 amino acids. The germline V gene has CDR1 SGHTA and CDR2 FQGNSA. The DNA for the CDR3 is TGTGCCAGCAGCCCCGGACTTTGGAGCACAGACACGCAGTATTTT. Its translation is CASSPGLWSTDTQYF.

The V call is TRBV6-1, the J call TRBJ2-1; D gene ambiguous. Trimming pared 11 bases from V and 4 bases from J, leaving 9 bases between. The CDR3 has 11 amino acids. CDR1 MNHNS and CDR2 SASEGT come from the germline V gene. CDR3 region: CAALGYNEQFF. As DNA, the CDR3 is TGTGCCGCTCTCGGTTACAATGAGCAGTTCTTC.

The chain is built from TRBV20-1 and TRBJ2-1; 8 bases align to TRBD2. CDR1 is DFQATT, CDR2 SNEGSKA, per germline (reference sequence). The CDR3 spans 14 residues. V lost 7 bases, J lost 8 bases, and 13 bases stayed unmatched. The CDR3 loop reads CSVPGEREFDEQFF. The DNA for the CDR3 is TGCAGTGTACCGGGGGAGCGGGAGTTCGATGAGCAGTTCTTC.

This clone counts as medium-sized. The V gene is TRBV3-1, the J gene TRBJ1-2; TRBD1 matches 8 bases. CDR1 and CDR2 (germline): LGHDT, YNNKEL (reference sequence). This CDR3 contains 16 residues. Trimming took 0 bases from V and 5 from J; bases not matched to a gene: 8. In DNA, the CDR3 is TGTGCCAGCAGCCAAGATGGGACAGGATTTTTATATGGCTACACCTTC. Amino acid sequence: CASSQDGTGFLYGYTF.

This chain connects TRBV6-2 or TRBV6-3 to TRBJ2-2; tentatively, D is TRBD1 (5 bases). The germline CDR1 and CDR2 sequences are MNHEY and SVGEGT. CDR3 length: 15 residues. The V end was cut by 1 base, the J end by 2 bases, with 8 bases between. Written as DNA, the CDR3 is TGTGCCAGCAGTTACTTTCAGGGTAACACCGGGGAGCTGTTTTTT. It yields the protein CASSYFQGNTGELFF.

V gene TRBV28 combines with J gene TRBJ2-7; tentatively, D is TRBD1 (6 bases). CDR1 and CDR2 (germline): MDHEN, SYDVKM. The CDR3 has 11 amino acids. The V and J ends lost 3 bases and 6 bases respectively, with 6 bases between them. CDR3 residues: CASSFRGEQYF. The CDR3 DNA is TGTGCCAGCAGTTTCAGGGGCGAGCAGTACTTC.

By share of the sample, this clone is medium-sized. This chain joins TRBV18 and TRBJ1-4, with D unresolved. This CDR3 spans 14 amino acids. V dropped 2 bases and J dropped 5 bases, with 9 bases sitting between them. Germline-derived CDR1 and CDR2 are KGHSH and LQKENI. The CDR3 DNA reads TGTGCCAGCTCACCAGCCGCAGCGAATGAAAAACTGTTTTTT. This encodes CASSPAAANEKLFF.

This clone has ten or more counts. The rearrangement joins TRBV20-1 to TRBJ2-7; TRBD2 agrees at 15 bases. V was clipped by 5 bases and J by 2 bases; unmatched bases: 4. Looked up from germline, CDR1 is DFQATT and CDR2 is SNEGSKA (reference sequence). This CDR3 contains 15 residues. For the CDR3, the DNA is TGCAGTGCTCTTTGGACTAGCGGGAGGGCCTACGAGCAGTACTTC. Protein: CSALWTSGRAYEQYF.

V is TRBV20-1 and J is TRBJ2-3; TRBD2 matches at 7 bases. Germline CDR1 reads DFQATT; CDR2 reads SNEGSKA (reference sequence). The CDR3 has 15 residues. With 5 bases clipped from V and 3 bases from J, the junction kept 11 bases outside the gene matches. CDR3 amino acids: CSAGGDLEGTDTQYF. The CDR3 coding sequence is TGCAGTGCTGGGGGGGACCTTGAAGGAACAGATACGCAGTATTTT.

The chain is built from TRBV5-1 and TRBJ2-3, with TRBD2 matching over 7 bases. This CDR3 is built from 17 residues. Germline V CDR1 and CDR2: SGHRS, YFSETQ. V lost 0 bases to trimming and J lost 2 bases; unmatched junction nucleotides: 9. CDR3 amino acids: CASSLGLAPTHTDTQYF. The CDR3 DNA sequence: TGCGCCAGCAGCTTGGGACTAGCACCGACCCACACAGATACGCAGTATTTT.

CDR3 sequence: CASSLVGGTPHTF. For the CDR3, the DNA is TGTGCCAGCAGCTTAGTCGGAGGGACCCCCCACACCTTC. The V call is TRBV11-2, the J call TRBJ1-2; D may be TRBD1 (5 bases). CDR3 size: 13 residues. V gave up 1 base and J gave up 12 bases, with 15 bases separating them. Per the germline V gene, CDR1 is SGHAT and CDR2 is FQNNGV. The complete variable domain, with remaining parts taken from reference TRBV11-2 and TRBJ1-2, reads EAGVAQSPRYKIIEKRQSVAFWCNPISGHATLYWYQQILGQGPKLLIQFQNNGVVDDSQLPKDRFSAERLKGVDSTLKIQPAKLEDSAVYLCASSLVGGTPHTFGSGTRLTVV.

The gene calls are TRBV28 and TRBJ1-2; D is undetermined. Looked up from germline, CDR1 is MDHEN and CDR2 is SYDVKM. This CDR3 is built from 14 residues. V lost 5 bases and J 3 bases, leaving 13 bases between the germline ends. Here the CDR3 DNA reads TGTGCCAGCAGTCGTTTAGATTCGGACTATGGCTACACCTTC. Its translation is CASSRLDSDYGYTF.

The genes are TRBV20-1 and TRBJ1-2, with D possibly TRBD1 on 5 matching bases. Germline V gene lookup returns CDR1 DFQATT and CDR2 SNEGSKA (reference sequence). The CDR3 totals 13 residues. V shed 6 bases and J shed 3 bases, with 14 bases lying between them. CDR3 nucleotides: TGCAGTGCGTCGACCGGGACCTACTATGGCTACACCTTC. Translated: CSASTGTYYGYTF.

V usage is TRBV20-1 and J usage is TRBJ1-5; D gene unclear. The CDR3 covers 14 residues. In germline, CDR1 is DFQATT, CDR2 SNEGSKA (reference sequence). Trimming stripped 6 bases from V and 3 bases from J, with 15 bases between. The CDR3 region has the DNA TGCAGTGCGCTTTCGAGGCAGGACAATCAGCCCCAGCATTTT. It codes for CSALSRQDNQPQHF.

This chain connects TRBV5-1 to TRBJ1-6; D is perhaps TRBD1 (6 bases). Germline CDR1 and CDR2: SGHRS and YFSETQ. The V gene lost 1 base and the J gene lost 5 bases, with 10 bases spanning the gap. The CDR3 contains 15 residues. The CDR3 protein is CASSLRGQDNSPLHF. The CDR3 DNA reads TGCGCCAGCAGCTTGCGGGGACAAGATAATTCACCCCTCCACTTT.

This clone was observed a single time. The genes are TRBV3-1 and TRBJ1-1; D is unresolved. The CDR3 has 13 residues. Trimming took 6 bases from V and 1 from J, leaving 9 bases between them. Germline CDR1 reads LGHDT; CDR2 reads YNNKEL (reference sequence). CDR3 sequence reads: CASRVEGNTEAFF. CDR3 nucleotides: TGTGCCAGCAGGGTAGAAGGGAACACTGAAGCTTTCTTT. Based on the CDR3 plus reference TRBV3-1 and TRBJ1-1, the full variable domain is DTAVSQTPKYLVTQMGNDKSIKCEQNLGHDTMYWYKQDSKKFLKIMFSYNNKELIINETVPNRFSPKSPDKAHLNLHINSLELGDSAVYFCASRVEGNTEAFFGQGTRLTVV.

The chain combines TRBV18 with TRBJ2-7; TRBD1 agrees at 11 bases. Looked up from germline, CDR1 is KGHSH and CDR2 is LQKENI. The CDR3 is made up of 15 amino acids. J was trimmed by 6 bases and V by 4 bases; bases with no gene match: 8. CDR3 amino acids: CASSLGTGGQGEQYF. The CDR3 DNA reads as TGTGCCAGCTCACTCGGGACAGGGGGACAGGGCGAGCAGTACTTC.

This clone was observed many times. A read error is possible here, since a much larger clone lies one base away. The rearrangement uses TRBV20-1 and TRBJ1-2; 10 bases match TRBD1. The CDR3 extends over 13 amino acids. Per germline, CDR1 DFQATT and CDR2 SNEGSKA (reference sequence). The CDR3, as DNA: TGCAGTACTAGGGGGGACAGGGGCTATGGCTACACCTTC. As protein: CSTRGDRGYGYTF.

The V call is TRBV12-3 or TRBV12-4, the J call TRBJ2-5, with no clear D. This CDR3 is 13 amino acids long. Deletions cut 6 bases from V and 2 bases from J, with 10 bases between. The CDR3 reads CASSLATQETQYF. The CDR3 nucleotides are TGTGCCAGCAGCCTCGCGACTCAAGAGACCCAGTACTTC.

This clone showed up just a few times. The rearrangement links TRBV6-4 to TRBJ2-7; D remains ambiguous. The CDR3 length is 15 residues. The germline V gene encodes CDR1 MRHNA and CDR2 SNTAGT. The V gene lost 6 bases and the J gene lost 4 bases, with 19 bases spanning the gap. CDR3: CASRLTPPKPYEQYF. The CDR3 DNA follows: TGTGCCAGCAGGCTGACTCCCCCCAAGCCTTACGAGCAGTACTTC.

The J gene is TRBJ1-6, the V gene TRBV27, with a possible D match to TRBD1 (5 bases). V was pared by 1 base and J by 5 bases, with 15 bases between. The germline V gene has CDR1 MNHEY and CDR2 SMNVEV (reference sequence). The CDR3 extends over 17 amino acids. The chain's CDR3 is CASSLYFVGGNNSPLHF. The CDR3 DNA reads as TGTGCCAGCAGTTTATATTTTGTGGGGGGAAATAATTCACCCCTCCACTTT.

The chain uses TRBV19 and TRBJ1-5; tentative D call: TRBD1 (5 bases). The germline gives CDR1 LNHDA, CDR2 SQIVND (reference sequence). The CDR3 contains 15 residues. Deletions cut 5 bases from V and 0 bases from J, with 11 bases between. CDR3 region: CASSRTGDSNQPQHF. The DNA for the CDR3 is TGTGCCAGTAGTCGTACAGGAGATAGCAATCAGCCCCAGCATTTT.

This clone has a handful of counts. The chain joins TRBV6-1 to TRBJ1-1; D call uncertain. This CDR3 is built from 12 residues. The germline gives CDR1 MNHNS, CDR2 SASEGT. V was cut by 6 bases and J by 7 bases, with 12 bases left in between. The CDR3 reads CASRMDRLEAFF. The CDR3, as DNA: TGTGCCAGCAGGATGGACCGCCTTGAAGCTTTCTTT.

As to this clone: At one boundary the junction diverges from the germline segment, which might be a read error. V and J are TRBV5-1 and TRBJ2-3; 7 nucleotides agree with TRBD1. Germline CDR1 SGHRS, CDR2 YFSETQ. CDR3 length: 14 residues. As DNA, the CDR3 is TGCGCCAGCGGCTTGGGACAGCGCACAGATACGCAGTATTTT. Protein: CASGLGQRTDTQYF.

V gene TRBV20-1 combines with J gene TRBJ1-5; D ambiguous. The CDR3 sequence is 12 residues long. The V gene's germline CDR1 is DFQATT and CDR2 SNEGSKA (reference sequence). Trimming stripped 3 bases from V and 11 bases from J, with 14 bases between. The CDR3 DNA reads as TGCAGTGCTAGTAGTCTGGATGGAGCCCAGCATTTT. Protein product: CSASSLDGAQHF.

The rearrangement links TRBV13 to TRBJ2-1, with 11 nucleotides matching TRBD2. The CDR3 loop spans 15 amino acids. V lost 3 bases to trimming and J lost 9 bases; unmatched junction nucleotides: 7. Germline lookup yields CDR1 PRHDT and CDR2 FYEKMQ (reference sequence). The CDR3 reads CASSFSGGAGVEQFF. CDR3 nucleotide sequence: TGTGCCAGCAGCTTTAGCGGGGGGGCCGGTGTTGAGCAGTTCTTC.